One and the same sample provided the 11 T cell receptor beta chains below, sequenced in a study of neurological immune-mediated disorders. Time point: longitudinal time-point 2. TCRdb called the 5' RACE reads again in MiXCR, with one record for every CDR3 protein. The repertoire holds 40,000 to 60,000 distinct CDR3 sequences, with around 13% as singletons. The sample comprised PBMCs. These receptors all stem from a male donor with HTLV-1-associated myelopathy (HAM/TSP).

This clonotype was detected ten times or more. The J gene is TRBJ2-4, the V gene TRBV20-1; tentatively, D is TRBD1 or TRBD2 (5 bases each). The CDR3 spans 14 residues. The germline gives CDR1 DFQATT, CDR2 SNEGSKA (reference sequence). Trimming took 6 bases from V and 1 from J, leaving 13 bases between them. This CDR3 is CSAHPGRAKNIQYF. The CDR3 DNA follows: TGCAGTGCACATCCGGGGCGCGCCAAAAACATTCAGTACTTC.

This clonotype occurred many times. This chain uses TRBV5-1 with TRBJ2-5; 7 bases are shared with TRBD1. Germline CDR1 and CDR2: SGHRS and YFSETQ. V gave up 4 bases and J gave up 5 bases; unmatched junction bases: 8. CDR3 length: 14 amino acids. CDR3: CASSPGQVRETQYF. CDR3 bases: TGCGCCAGCAGCCCCGGACAGGTTCGGGAGACCCAGTACTTC.

Points on this clonotype: One junction end disagrees with the germline gene, perhaps due to a read error. The genes are TRBV9 and TRBJ2-2; tentative D call: TRBD2 (5 bases). CDR1 is SGDLS and CDR2 is YYNGEE in the germline V gene. The CDR3 is 14 amino acids. This CDR3 is CASSGPANTWELYF. The CDR3 region has the DNA TGTGCCAGCAGCGGCCCCGCGAACACCTGGGAGCTGTATTTT.

This clonotype was counted many times. The chain couples TRBV7-2 to TRBJ1-1; D is ambiguous. Germline values: CDR1 SGHTA, CDR2 FQGNSA. Trimming removed 5 bases at V and 10 bases at J, with 14 bases between. The CDR3 consists of 12 residues. This CDR3 reads CASSPASRGAFF. CDR3 DNA sequence: TGTGCCAGCAGCCCTGCCTCCCGGGGAGCTTTCTTT.

With regard to this clonotype: An end of the junction does not agree with germline; a read error may underlie this. The gene calls are TRBV20-1 and TRBJ1-5, with D maybe TRBD1 (5 bases). The CDR3 runs to 13 residues. Per the germline V gene, CDR1 is DFQATT and CDR2 is SNEGSKA (reference sequence). This chain's CDR3 is CSARGGAYQPQNF. DNA of the CDR3: TGTAGTGCTAGGGGCGGAGCTTATCAGCCCCAGAATTTT.

This clonotype came up many times. The chain couples TRBV5-1 to TRBJ2-3; the D gene is possibly TRBD1 (6 bases). Per germline, CDR1 SGHRS and CDR2 YFSETQ. Trimming took off 2 bases at V and 2 bases at J, with 15 bases between the two ends. This CDR3 has 16 residues. The CDR3 is CASSFDGTRFTDTQYF. CDR3 sequence (DNA): TGCGCCAGCAGCTTTGACGGGACAAGATTCACAGATACGCAGTATTTT.

This clonotype occurred many times. The rearrangement links TRBV5-1 to TRBJ1-2; D unresolved. The CDR3 loop spans 15 amino acids. Trimming took off 4 bases at V and 4 bases at J, with 17 bases between the two ends. Germline V gene sequence: CDR1 SGHRS, CDR2 YFSETQ. The CDR3 loop reads CASSARAQEIYGYTF. DNA of the CDR3: TGCGCCAGCAGCGCTCGAGCCCAGGAAATCTATGGCTACACCTTC.

This clonotype was recorded many times. The rearrangement uses TRBV5-1 and TRBJ2-4; D might be TRBD1 or TRBD2, each matching 5 bases. The CDR3 totals 14 residues. Trimming took 4 bases from V and 9 from J, leaving 17 bases between them. Germline V gene sequence: CDR1 SGHRS, CDR2 YFSETQ. DNA of the CDR3: TGCGCCAGCAGCGCCAAGGGGACCGCTATCATTCAGTACTTC. Protein product: CASSAKGTAIIQYF. The full variable domain, in which reference TRBV5-1 and TRBJ2-4 provide the parts outside the CDR3, is KAGVTQTPRYLIKTRGQQVTLSCSPISGHRSVSWYQQTPGQGLQFLFEYFSETQRNKGNFPGRFSGRQFSNSRSEMNVSTLELGDSALYLCASSAKGTAIIQYFGAGTRLSVL.

Of note for this clonotype: This may arise from a read error, as a much more abundant clone is one base away. The rearrangement uses TRBV4-3 and TRBJ2-6, with D perhaps matching TRBD2 (7 bases). CDR3 size: 17 residues. Germline V CDR1 and CDR2: LGHNA, YSLEER. The DNA of the CDR3 is TGCGCCAGCAGCCAGGCGGGGGCCGGCTCTGTGGCCAACGTCCTGACTTTC. It translates to CASSQAGAGSVANVLTF.

This clonotype was found once. The rearrangement uses TRBV5-1 and TRBJ1-5; no definite D call. Germline assignment: CDR1 SGHRS and CDR2 YFSETQ. V was shortened by 0 bases and J by 7 bases, with 11 bases between the two germline ends. CDR3 length: 14 residues. CDR3 nucleotides: TGCGCCAGCAGCTTGGCGGGAACGGGACAGCCCCAGCATTTT. This codes for CASSLAGTGQPQHF.

The rearrangement uses TRBV5-1 and TRBJ2-2; a weak D match, TRBD1 (6 bases). Germline assignment: CDR1 SGHRS and CDR2 YFSETQ. V lost 3 bases and J lost 6, with 12 bases in between. The CDR3 sequence is 14 residues long. This chain's CDR3 is CASSSFRGAGELFF. In DNA, the CDR3 is TGCGCCAGCAGCTCCTTCAGGGGCGCCGGGGAGCTGTTTTTT.